The clone carrying this T cell receptor (beta chain) showed up just a few times. Antigen specificity is unknown. Libraries for TCR beta were made by quantitative 5'-RACE with molecular barcodes. TCRdb independently ran MiXCR on the 5' RACE reads; one entry per CDR3 protein. The table lists fewer than 250,000 distinct CDR3 sequences, 15% to 20% of them singletons. The sample originates from a study of CD8 T cells in ankylosing spondylitis. Overall study findings and caveats: A TCR beta motif of 7 or 8 highly homologous variants appeared characteristic of ankylosing spondylitis blood. Peripheral blood samples showed relatively rare disease-linked clones, and these clones were CD8+. The study looked at matched synovial fluid samples from ankylosing spondylitis patients. Disease-linked clones were reported to be significantly enriched there. There were earlier reports of some motif variants in reactive arthritis synovial fluid and blood.

Sequenced sample: blood, either unsorted or a sorted T cell fraction (not recorded which). The TCR was taken from a male donor with ankylosing spondylitis.

This CDR3 is CASSQGEGSSYNEQFF. The CDR3 DNA sequence: TGTGCCAGCAGCCAAGGGGAGGGGAGCTCCTACAATGAGCAGTTCTTC. The V gene is TRBV12-3 or TRBV12-4, the J gene TRBJ2-1, with 7 bases matching TRBD2. CDR3 length equals 16 residues. Trimming at V came to 6 bases and at J to 0 bases, leaving 8 bases not matched to a gene.